This T cell receptor (beta chain) appears in the sequencing data of a study of beta chain features in type 1 diabetes. Whole-study context: Cell yields, gender and age were similar in healthy donors and patients.

Trimming removed 5 bases from V and 9 bases from J; junction bases left unmatched: 10. The CDR3 consists of 14 residues. The germline V gene has CDR1 LNHDA and CDR2 SQIVND (reference sequence). This clone was counted only a few times. What it recognizes is unknown. The study reverse transcribed the entire isolated RNA, so it sequenced expressed TCRB transcripts. The assay was immunoSEQ multiplex PCR, and TCRdb's table has in-frame clones only and misses some. This sample yields about 360,000 clones, of which 10% to 15% are seen a single time; more than 0.015% belongs to the top ten. Study results and limitations: For type 1 diabetes patients, VDJ junctions showed fewer insertions and more deletions. All four CD4+ subsets of Type 1 diabetes patients contained TCRB CDR3s that were moderately but significantly shorter. Patients showed naive, central memory and Treg TCRB repertoires that appeared more similar than those of healthy donors.

Material for sequencing was naive CD4+ T cells from blood. The genes are TRBV19 and TRBJ2-1; 7 bases are shared with TRBD2. The sequence derives from a man in his late teens or twenties in good health. This CDR3 reads CASSPRTSVGEQFF. CDR3 nucleotides: TGTGCCAGTAGTCCTCGGACTAGTGTGGGTGAGCAGTTCTTC.